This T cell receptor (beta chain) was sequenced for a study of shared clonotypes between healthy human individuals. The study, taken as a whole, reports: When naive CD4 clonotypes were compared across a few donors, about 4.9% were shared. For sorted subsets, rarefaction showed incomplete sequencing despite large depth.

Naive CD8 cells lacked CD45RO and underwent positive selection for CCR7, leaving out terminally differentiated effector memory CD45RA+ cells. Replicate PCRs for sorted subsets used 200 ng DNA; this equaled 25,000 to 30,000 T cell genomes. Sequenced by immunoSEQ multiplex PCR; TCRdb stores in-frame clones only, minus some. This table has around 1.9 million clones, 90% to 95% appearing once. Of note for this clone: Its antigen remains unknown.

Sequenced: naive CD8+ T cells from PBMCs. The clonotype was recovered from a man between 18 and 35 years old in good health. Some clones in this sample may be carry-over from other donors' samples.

CDR3 sequence reads: CASRTSGSSYEQYF. CDR3 nucleotides: TGTGCCAGCAGAACTAGCGGGAGCTCCTACGAGCAGTACTTC. This rearrangement joins TRBV6-5 to TRBJ2-7; 11 bases are a match to TRBD2. CDR1 and CDR2 from the germline V gene are MNHEY and SVGAGI. V lost 6 bases, J lost 0 bases, and 1 base stayed unmatched. This CDR3 is 14 amino acids long.